This T cell receptor (beta chain) was found in a study of blood T cell repertoires in COVID-19 (dated by TCRdb to the early 2020s). Regarding the complete study: The collaborator samples originated in the United States, Italy and Spain and spanned the acute and convalescent phases of COVID-19. The samples were drawn from the first 160 participants of the ongoing ImmuneRACE study and from 1,254 subjects provided by 6 global collaborators. Sample metadata almost always included a de-identified subject ID, COVID-19 status, age in years and sex. The prospective study material was composed of cDNA or gDNA derived from T cells, B-cell-depleted T cells, or PBMCs. Where available, HLA class I and class II types were taken from metadata supplied by the sample provider and were not determined by assay-based typing. The dataset comprised deeply sampled blood TCRbeta repertoires from subjects exposed to, actively infected with, or recovered from COVID-19. A freely available public database, intended as a resource for researchers studying the immune response to SARS-CoV-2, is where the repertoires were released.

Study-wide findings and limitations: How much clinical and demographic metadata was included differed by source and by participant, and the metadata was provided uncurated.

TCRbeta CDR3 regions were amplified from genomic DNA using the immunoSEQ Assay, a bias-controlled multiplex PCR. In the original analysis: Within the assay, amplification of reference gene primers was used to estimate how many nucleated cells each sample contained. To quantify the absolute abundance of each unique TCRbeta CDR3 rearrangement, sequence reads were collapsed and filtered. For each sample, productive Simpson clonality was calculated by taking the square root of Simpson's diversity index across productive rearrangements. What TCRdb holds here is the immuneACCESS table cut down to in-frame rearrangements. Part of the clones is not present; checked against another copy, under half of the missing clones reflect an unresolved V gene, and the others are unexplained. V and J calls plus clone size are reproduced from that table; the DNA served to infer D and trimming. For this sample there are some 300,000 clones; around nine tenths appear just once. The biggest ten clones account for about 9.4% of the sample.

Participants in the prospective study were aged 18 to 89 years, lived in approximately 26 United States geographic areas, and enrolled through a virtual design. Cohort assignment in the prospective study relied on participant-reported clinical history from a screening survey and a study questionnaire. For ImmuneRACE Cohort 3, a participant was defined as recovered based on two consecutive negative NP/OP PCR tests, clearance by a healthcare professional, or resolution of symptoms. Each participant in the prospective study had whole blood, serum and a nasopharyngeal or oropharyngeal swab collected by mobile phlebotomists. Prospective study participants could optionally give additional blood draws and questionnaires over a 2-month period. Blood samples from the prospective study were shipped frozen or at room temperature prior to DNA extraction. From the germline V gene, CDR1 is SGHTA and CDR2 is FQGNSA. V is shortened by 1 base, J by 3 bases, and the region joining them spans 12 bases. The CDR3, cysteine through phenylalanine, is 15 amino acids long. Only the CDR3 DNA is retained, 45 bases long and in frame from the first base.

About this clone: Its antigen target is currently unknown. No per-base quality is available; no much larger clone lies one base away.

The sequence came from a woman aged 25 to 39 who had recovered from COVID-19. Material for sequencing was PBMCs or T cells enriched from blood (not recorded which). The sequence joins TRBV7-2 to TRBJ1-1, with the D gene uncertain. This receptor has the CDR3 CASSLDWSVDTEAFF. The DNA sequence follows: TGTGCCAGCAGCTTAGATTGGTCAGTTGACACTGAAGCTTTCTTT.